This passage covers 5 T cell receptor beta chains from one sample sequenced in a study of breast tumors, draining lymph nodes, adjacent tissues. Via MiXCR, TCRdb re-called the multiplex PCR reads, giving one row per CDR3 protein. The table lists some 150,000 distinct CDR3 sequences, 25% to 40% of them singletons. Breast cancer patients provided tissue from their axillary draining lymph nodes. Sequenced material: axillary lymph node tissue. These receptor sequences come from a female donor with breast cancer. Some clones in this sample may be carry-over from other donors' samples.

The CDR3 DNA sequence: TGTGCCATCAGTGAGACGGTTTCCGGGGAGCTGTTTTTT. Protein sequence: CAISETVSGELFF. The chain is built from TRBV10-3 and TRBJ2-2; no firm D call. The CDR3 contains 13 residues. Germline-derived CDR1 and CDR2 are ENHRY and SYGVKD. V lost 2 bases, J lost 6 bases, and 7 bases lay in between.

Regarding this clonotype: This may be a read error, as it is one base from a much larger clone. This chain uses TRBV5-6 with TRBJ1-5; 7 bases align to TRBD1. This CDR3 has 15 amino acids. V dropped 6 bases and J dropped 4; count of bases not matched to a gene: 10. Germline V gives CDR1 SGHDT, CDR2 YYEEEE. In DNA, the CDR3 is TGTGCCAGCAACTTTCAGGGGGGTCGGAATCAGCCCCAGCATTTT. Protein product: CASNFQGGRNQPQHF.

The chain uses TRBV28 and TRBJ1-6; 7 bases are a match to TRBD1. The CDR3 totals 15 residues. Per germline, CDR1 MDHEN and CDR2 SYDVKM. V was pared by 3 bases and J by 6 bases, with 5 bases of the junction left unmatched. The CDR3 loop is CASSFTQGGNSPLHF. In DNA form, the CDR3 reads TGTGCCAGCAGTTTTACCCAGGGGGGTAATTCACCCCTCCACTTT.

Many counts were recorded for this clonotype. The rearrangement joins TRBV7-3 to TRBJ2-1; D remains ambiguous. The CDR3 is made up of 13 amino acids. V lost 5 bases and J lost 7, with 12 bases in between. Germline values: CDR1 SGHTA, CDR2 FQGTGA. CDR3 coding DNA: TGTGCCAGCAGCCCGTCGGTCCCTAATGAGCAGTTCTTC. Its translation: CASSPSVPNEQFF.

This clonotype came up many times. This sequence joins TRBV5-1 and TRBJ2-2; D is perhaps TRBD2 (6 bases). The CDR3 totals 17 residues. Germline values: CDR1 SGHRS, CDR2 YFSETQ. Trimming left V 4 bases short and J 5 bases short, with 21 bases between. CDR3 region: CASSGGGISAGTGELFF. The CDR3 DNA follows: TGCGCCAGCAGCGGTGGGGGTATTTCCGCGGGGACCGGGGAGCTGTTTTTT.